This TCR beta chain was observed in a study of beta chain features in type 1 diabetes. Study conclusions and caveats: TCRB CDR3s were moderately but significantly shorter in Type 1 diabetes patients in all four CD4+ subsets.

Markers CD45RO/CCR7/CD25/CD127/CD95/CD27 served to sort CD4+ naive, central memory, regulatory and stem cell-like memory cells. The sequenced template was cDNA made from the entire isolated RNA. The method was immunoSEQ multiplex PCR; TCRdb's version includes in-frame clones alone and lacks a portion of them. The sample holds under 950,000 clones, roughly 15% seen once. This clone turned up a few times. Its antigen is unidentified. CDR3 length equals 16 residues. CDR1 is SGDLS, CDR2 YYNGEE, per germline. Trimming took off 4 bases at V and 0 bases at J, with 13 bases between the two ends. The chain combines TRBV9 with TRBJ2-2; a possible D gene is TRBD1 (5 bases). The sequence derives from a woman under 30 in good health. The sequenced sample was naive CD4+ T cells from blood. For the CDR3, the DNA is TGTGCCAGCAGCCCCGTGGGGCTTTCGAACACCGGGGAGCTGTTTTTT. This sequence encodes CASSPVGLSNTGELFF.